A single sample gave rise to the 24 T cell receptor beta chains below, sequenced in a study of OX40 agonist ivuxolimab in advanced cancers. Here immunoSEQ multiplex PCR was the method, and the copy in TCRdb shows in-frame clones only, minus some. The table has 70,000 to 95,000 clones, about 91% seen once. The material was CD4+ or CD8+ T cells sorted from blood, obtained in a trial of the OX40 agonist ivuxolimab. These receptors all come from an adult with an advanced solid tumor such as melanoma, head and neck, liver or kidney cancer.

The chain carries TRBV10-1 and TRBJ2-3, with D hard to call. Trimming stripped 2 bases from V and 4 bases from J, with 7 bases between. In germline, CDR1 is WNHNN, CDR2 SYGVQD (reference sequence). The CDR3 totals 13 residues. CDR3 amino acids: CASSEVSPDTQYF. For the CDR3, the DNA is TGCGCCAGCAGTGAGGTTAGCCCAGATACGCAGTATTTT.

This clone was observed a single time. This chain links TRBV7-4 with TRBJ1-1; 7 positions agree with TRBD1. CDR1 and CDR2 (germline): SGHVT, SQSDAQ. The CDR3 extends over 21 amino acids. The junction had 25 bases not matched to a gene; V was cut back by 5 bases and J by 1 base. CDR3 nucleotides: TGTGCCAGCAGCCCTATGGCCCGACAGGGTCGGATGTCGTATTGGAACACTGAAGCTTTCTTT. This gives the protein CASSPMARQGRMSYWNTEAFF.

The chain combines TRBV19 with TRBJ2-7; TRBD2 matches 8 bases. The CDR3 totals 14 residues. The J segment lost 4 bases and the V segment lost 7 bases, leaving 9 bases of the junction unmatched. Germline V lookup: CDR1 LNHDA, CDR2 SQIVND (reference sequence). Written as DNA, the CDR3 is TGTGCCAGTATGGGTACTAGCGGAACATACGAGCAGTACTTC. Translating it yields CASMGTSGTYEQYF.

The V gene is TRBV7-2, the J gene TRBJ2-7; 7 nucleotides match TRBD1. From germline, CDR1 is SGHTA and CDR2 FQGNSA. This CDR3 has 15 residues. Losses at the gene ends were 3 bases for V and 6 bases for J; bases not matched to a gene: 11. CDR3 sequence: CASSFKGGGGVEQYF. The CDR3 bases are TGTGCCAGCAGCTTCAAAGGGGGCGGTGGTGTCGAGCAGTACTTC.

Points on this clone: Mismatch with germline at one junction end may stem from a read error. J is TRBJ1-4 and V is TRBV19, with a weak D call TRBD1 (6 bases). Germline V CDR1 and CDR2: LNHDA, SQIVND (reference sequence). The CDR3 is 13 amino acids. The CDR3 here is CASSQGQNGKLFF. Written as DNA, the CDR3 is TGTGCCAGTAGTCAGGGACAAAATGGAAAACTGTTTTTT.

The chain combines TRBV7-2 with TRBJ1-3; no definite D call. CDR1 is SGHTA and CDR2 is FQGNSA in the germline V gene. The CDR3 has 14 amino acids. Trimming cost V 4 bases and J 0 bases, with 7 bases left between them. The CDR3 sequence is CASSSGSSGNTIYF. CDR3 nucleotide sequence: TGTGCCAGCAGCTCTGGTAGCTCTGGAAACACCATATATTTT. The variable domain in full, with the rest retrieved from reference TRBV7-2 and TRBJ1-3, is GAGVSQSPSNKVTEKGKDVELRCDPISGHTALYWYRQSLGQGLEFLIYFQGNSAPDKSGLPSDRFSAERTGGSVSTLTIQRTQQEDSAVYLCASSSGSSGNTIYFGEGSWLTVV.

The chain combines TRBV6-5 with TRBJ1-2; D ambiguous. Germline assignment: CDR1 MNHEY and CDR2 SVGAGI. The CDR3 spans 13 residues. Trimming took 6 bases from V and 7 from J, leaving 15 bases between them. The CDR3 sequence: CASRGSGLAGYTF. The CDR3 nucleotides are TGTGCCAGCAGGGGGTCCGGTCTGGCTGGCTACACCTTC.

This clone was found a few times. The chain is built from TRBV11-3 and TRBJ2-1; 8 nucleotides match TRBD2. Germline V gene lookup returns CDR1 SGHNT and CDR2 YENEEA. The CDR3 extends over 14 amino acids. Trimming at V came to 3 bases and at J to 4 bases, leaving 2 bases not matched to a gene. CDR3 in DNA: TGTGCCAGCAGCTTCGCGGGGGGATACAATGAGCAGTTCTTC. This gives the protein CASSFAGGYNEQFF. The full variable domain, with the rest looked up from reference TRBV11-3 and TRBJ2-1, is EAGVVQSPRYKIIEKKQPVAFWCNPISGHNTLYWYLQNLGQGPELLIRYENEEAVDDSQLPKDRFSAERLKGVDSTLKIQPAELGDSAVYLCASSFAGGYNEQFFGPGTRLTVL.

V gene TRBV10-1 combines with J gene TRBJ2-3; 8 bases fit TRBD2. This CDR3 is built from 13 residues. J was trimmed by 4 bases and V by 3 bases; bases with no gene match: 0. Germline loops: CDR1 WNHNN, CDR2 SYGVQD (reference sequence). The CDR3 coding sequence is TGCGCCAGCAGTGACGGGGGGGCAGATACGCAGTATTTT. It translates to CASSDGGADTQYF.

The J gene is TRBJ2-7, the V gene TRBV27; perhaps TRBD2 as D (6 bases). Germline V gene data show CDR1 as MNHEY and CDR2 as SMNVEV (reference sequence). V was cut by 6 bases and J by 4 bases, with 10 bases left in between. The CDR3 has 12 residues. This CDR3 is CASRNGGYEQYF. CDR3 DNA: TGTGCCAGCAGGAACGGGGGTTACGAGCAGTACTTC.

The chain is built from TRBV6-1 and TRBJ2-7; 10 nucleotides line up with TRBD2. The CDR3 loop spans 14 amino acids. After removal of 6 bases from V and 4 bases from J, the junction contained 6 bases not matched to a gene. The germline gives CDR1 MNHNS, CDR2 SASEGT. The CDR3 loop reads CASSPSGRGYEQYF. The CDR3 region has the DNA TGTGCCAGCAGCCCTAGCGGGAGAGGGTACGAGCAGTACTTC.

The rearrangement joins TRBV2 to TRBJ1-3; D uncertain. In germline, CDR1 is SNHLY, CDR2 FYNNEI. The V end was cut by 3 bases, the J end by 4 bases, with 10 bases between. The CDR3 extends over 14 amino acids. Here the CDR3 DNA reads TGTGCCAGCAGTGATAGGACTGCCGGAAACACCATATATTTT. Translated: CASSDRTAGNTIYF.

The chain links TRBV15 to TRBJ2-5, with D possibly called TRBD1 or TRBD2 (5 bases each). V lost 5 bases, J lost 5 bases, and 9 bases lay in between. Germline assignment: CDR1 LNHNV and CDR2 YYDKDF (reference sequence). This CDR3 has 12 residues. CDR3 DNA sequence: TGTGCCACCAGCGAGGGGTACGAGACCCAGTACTTC. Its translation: CATSEGYETQYF.

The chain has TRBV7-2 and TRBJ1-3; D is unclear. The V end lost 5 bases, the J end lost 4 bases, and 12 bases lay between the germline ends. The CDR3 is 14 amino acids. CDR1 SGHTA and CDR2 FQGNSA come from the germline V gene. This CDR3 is CASSPGLWGNTIYF. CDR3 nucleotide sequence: TGTGCCAGCAGCCCAGGACTATGGGGAAACACCATATATTTT. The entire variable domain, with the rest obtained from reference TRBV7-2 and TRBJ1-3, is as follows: GAGVSQSPSNKVTEKGKDVELRCDPISGHTALYWYRQSLGQGLEFLIYFQGNSAPDKSGLPSDRFSAERTGGSVSTLTIQRTQQEDSAVYLCASSPGLWGNTIYFGEGSWLTVV.

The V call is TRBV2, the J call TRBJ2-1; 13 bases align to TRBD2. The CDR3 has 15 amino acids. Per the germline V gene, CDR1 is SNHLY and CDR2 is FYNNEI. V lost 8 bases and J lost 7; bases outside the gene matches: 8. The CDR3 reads CASAPGLAGMNEQFF. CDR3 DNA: TGTGCCAGCGCACCGGGACTAGCGGGAATGAATGAGCAGTTCTTC. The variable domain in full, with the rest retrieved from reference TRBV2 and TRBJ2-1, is EPEVTQTPSHQVTQMGQEVILRCVPISNHLYFYWYRQILGQKVEFLVSFYNNEISEKSEIFDDQFSVERPDGSNFTLKIRSTKLEDSAMYFCASAPGLAGMNEQFFGPGTRLTVL.

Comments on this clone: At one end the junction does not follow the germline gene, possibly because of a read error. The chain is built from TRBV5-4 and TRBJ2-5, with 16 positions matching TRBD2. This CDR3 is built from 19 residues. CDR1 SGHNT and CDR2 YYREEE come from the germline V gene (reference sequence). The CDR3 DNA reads TGTGCCAGCAGTTTGGGGACTAGCGGGAGGGCCTCGAGCCGAGAGACCCAGTACTTC. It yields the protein CASSLGTSGRASSRETQYF.

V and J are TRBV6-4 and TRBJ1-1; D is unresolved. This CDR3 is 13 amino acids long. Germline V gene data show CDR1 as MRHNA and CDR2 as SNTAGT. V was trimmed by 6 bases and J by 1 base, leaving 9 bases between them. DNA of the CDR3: TGTGCCAGCAGAGATACAAAGAACACTGAAGCTTTCTTT. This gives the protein CASRDTKNTEAFF.

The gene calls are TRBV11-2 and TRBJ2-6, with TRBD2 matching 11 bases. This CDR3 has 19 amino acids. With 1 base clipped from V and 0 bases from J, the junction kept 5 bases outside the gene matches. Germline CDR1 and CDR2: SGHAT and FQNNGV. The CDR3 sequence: CASSLGTSGYYSGANVLTF. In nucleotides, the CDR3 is TGTGCCAGCAGCTTAGGGACTAGCGGGTATTACTCTGGGGCCAACGTCCTGACTTTC.

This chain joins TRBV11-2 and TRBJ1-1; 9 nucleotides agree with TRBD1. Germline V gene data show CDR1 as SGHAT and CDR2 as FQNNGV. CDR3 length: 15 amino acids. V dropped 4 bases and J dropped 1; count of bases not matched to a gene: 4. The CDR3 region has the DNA TGTGCCAGCAGCTCGGGACAGGGCTCGAACACTGAAGCTTTCTTT. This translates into CASSSGQGSNTEAFF.

The CDR3 sequence: CASSQAGSLYGYTF. The CDR3 nucleotides are TGCGCCAGCAGCCAGGCAGGGAGTCTCTATGGCTACACCTTC. This chain uses TRBV4-1 with TRBJ1-2; tentatively, D is TRBD1 (5 bases). V was shortened by 3 bases and J by 4 bases, with 12 bases between the two germline ends. The V gene's germline CDR1 is MGHRA and CDR2 YSYEKL. This CDR3 is built from 14 residues.

The CDR3, as DNA: TGTGCCAGCAGCTACCCCCGGGACAGTGCAATGAATGAAAAACTGTTTTTT. Its translation is CASSYPRDSAMNEKLFF. This rearrangement joins TRBV5-8 to TRBJ1-4; the match to TRBD1 covers 7 bases. There are 17 residues in the CDR3. The V segment lost 3 bases and the J segment 5 bases; nucleotides outside the gene matches: 13. CDR1 is SGHTS, CDR2 YDEGEE, per germline.

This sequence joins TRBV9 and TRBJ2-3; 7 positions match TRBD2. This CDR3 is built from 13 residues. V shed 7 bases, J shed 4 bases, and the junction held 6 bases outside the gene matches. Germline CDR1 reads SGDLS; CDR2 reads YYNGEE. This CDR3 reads CASPGGVPDTQYF. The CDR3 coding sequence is TGTGCCAGCCCTGGGGGGGTCCCAGATACGCAGTATTTT.

CDR3 protein: CSVADVAYEQYF. CDR3 in DNA: TGCAGCGTCGCGGACGTAGCCTACGAGCAGTACTTC. The rearrangement joins TRBV29-1 to TRBJ2-7; D unresolved. V was clipped by 6 bases and J by 2 bases, with 11 bases between them. Germline CDR1 is SQVTM and CDR2 is ANQGSEA. This CDR3 region has 12 residues.

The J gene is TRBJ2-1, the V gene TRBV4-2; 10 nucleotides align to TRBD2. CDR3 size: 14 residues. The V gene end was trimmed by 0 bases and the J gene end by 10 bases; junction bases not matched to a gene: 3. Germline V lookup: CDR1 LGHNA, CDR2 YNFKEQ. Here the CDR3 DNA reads TGTGCCAGCAGCCAAGAACCAGCGGGAGGGGAGCAGTTCTTC. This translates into CASSQEPAGGEQFF.